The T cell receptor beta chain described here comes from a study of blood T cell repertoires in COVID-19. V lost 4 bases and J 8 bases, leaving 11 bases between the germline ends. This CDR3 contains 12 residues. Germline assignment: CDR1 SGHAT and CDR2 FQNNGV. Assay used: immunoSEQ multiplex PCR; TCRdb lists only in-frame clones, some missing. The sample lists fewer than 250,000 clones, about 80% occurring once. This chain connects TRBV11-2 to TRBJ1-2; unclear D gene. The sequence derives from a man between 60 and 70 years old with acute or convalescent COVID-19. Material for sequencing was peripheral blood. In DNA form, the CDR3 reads TGTGCCAGCAGCTCGGAGAGCCTGGGCTACACCTTC. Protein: CASSSESLGYTF. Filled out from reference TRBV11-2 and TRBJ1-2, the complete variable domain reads EAGVAQSPRYKIIEKRQSVAFWCNPISGHATLYWYQQILGQGPKLLIQFQNNGVVDDSQLPKDRFSAERLKGVDSTLKIQPAKLEDSAVYLCASSSESLGYTFGSGTRLTVV.